Shown below are 21 T cell receptor beta chains from a single sample sequenced in a study of T cell changes during pregnancy in multiple sclerosis. TCRdb's copy holds only in-frame clones and misses some; the assay was immunoSEQ multiplex PCR. The sample comprises fewer than 90,000 clones, around 94% of which are singletons, and around 1.7% rests with the top ten. The source material was peripheral blood, sampled after pregnancy. These receptor sequences come from a female donor in good health, enrolled as a control in a pregnancy study.

Concerning this clone itself: Compared with germline, one end of the junction differs, possibly owing to a read error. V and J are TRBV7-2 and TRBJ2-7; no firm D call. The CDR3 runs to 15 residues. CDR1 and CDR2 (germline): SGHTA, FQGNSA. CDR3 coding DNA: TGTGCCAGCAGCCGAGTCTGGGCCCGGTCCTCCGAGCAGTACTTC. Amino acid sequence: CASSRVWARSSEQYF.

The CDR3 sequence: CASSIHGYTEAFF. In DNA form, the CDR3 reads TGTGCCAGTAGTATACACGGTTACACTGAAGCTTTCTTT. The chain uses TRBV19 and TRBJ1-1; D not resolved. V lost 2 bases and J 3 bases, leaving 7 bases between the germline ends. Germline V lookup: CDR1 LNHDA, CDR2 SQIVND (reference sequence). CDR3 size: 13 residues.

The genes are TRBV4-1 and TRBJ2-7; 7 bases fit TRBD2. The CDR3 has 15 residues. With 4 bases clipped from V and 0 bases from J, the junction kept 6 bases outside the gene matches. The germline V gene has CDR1 MGHRA and CDR2 YSYEKL. This chain's CDR3 is CASSRELADSYEQYF. Here the CDR3 DNA reads TGCGCCAGCAGCCGGGAGCTAGCGGACTCCTACGAGCAGTACTTC.

The chain employs TRBV5-1 and TRBJ2-5; D not certain. V was cut by 1 base and J by 2 bases, with 12 bases left in between. The CDR3 has 15 amino acids. From germline, CDR1 is SGHRS and CDR2 YFSETQ. Here the CDR3 DNA reads TGCGCCAGCAGCTTGTCCCCAGGCCGACAAGAGACCCAGTACTTC. It encodes CASSLSPGRQETQYF.

The CDR3 is CASSNSGTETQYF. The DNA for the CDR3 is TGTGCCAGTAGTAATAGCGGCACGGAGACCCAGTACTTC. V gene TRBV19 combines with J gene TRBJ2-5, with a possible D match to TRBD2 (6 bases). V lost 4 bases and J 5 bases, leaving 11 bases between the germline ends. The germline V gene encodes CDR1 LNHDA and CDR2 SQIVND (reference sequence). The CDR3 has 13 residues.

The chain recombines TRBV7-8 with TRBJ1-2; D is unresolved. Between the trimmed V and J ends, which lost 5 bases and 3 bases, there was a span of 16 bases. The CDR3 loop spans 15 amino acids. Germline V CDR1 and CDR2: SGHVS, FQNEAQ. In nucleotides, the CDR3 is TGTGCCAGCAGCATCGATCGACAACAACACTATGGCTACACCTTC. Translation gives CASSIDRQQHYGYTF.

The chain recombines TRBV28 with TRBJ2-1, with 12 bases identical to TRBD1. CDR3 length: 16 amino acids. V dropped 1 base and J dropped 6; count of bases not matched to a gene: 4. From germline, CDR1 is MDHEN and CDR2 SYDVKM. CDR3 sequence: CASSLSGQGAGNEQFF. The CDR3 bases are TGTGCCAGCAGTTTATCGGGACAGGGGGCGGGCAATGAGCAGTTCTTC.

The J gene is TRBJ1-3, the V gene TRBV11-2; D unclear. V was pared by 5 bases and J by 4 bases, with 15 bases between. Germline CDR1 and CDR2: SGHAT and FQNNGV. The CDR3 covers 15 residues. The CDR3 coding sequence is TGTGCCAGCAGCCCGGGTCACGGCATAGGAAACACCATATATTTT. It translates to CASSPGHGIGNTIYF.

This chain connects TRBV7-2 to TRBJ2-1, with 9 bases aligning to TRBD2. V lost 5 bases, J lost 5 bases, and 10 bases stayed unmatched. The CDR3 has 16 residues. Germline loops: CDR1 SGHTA, CDR2 FQGNSA. The CDR3 loop reads CASSPTSSGVDNEQFF. For the CDR3, the DNA is TGTGCCAGCAGCCCCACTTCTAGCGGGGTGGACAATGAGCAGTTCTTC.

This chain links TRBV18 with TRBJ2-7; D uncertain. V lost 3 bases and J lost 1, with 10 bases in between. The CDR3 length is 14 residues. CDR1 is KGHSH, CDR2 LQKENI, per germline. CDR3 sequence reads: CASSPTAFSYEQYF. In DNA form, the CDR3 reads TGTGCCAGCTCACCTACTGCTTTTTCCTACGAGCAGTACTTC. Filled out from reference TRBV18 and TRBJ2-7, the complete variable domain reads NAGVMQNPRHLVRRRGQEARLRCSPMKGHSHVYWYRQLPEEGLKFMVYLQKENIIDESGMPKERFSAEFPKEGPSILRIQQVVRGDSAAYFCASSPTAFSYEQYFGPGTRLTVT.

The DNA of the CDR3 is TGTGCCAGCAGTAGGGACAGAGAAGAGACCCAGTACTTC. Translated, it gives CASSRDREETQYF. The chain couples TRBV2 to TRBJ2-5, with 7 positions matching TRBD1. The V gene end was trimmed by 5 bases and the J gene end by 3 bases; junction bases not matched to a gene: 3. CDR1 is SNHLY and CDR2 is FYNNEI in the germline V gene. There are 13 residues in the CDR3. Full variable domain (remainder filled in from reference TRBV2 and TRBJ2-5): EPEVTQTPSHQVTQMGQEVILRCVPISNHLYFYWYRQILGQKVEFLVSFYNNEISEKSEIFDDQFSVERPDGSNFTLKIRSTKLEDSAMYFCASSRDREETQYFGPGTRLLVL.

This clone was seen only once. The genes are TRBV29-1 and TRBJ2-5, with D tentatively TRBD1 (5 bases). The V and J ends lost 6 bases and 4 bases respectively, with 18 bases between them. This CDR3 is built from 14 residues. Germline V gene sequence: CDR1 SQVTM, CDR2 ANQGSEA. CDR3 coding DNA: TGCAGCGTGGAAAGGGGCCGGAGTGGAGAGACCCAGTACTTC. Translating gives CSVERGRSGETQYF.

This rearrangement joins TRBV7-2 to TRBJ2-1; D unresolved. This CDR3 spans 14 amino acids. CDR1 SGHTA and CDR2 FQGNSA come from the germline V gene. V was cut by 1 base and J by 2 bases, with 6 bases left in between. The CDR3 reads CASSLERAYNEQFF. The CDR3 coding sequence is TGTGCCAGCAGCTTAGAACGGGCCTACAATGAGCAGTTCTTC.

The chain is built from TRBV10-3 and TRBJ1-2, with 9 bases that match TRBD1. Germline CDR1 ENHRY, CDR2 SYGVKD. The CDR3 is made up of 14 amino acids. The V gene end was trimmed by 5 bases and the J gene end by 3 bases; junction bases not matched to a gene: 4. CDR3 amino acids: CAISRQGGDYGYTF. CDR3 sequence (DNA): TGTGCCATCAGTCGACAGGGGGGGGACTATGGCTACACCTTC.

The table lists this clone with a count of one. The chain links TRBV28 to TRBJ2-3; 8 nucleotides agree with TRBD2. Per germline, CDR1 MDHEN and CDR2 SYDVKM. The ends lost 3 bases at V and 0 bases at J; junction bases unmatched: 5. This CDR3 comprises 16 residues. The CDR3 DNA is TGTGCCAGCAGTTTGGGCGGGAGGACGAGCACAGATACGCAGTATTTT. Its translation is CASSLGGRTSTDTQYF. The entire variable domain, with the rest obtained from reference TRBV28 and TRBJ2-3, is as follows: DVKVTQSSRYLVKRTGEKVFLECVQDMDHENMFWYRQDPGLGLRLIYFSYDVKMKEKGDIPEGYSVSREKKERFSLILESASTNQTSMYLCASSLGGRTSTDTQYFGPGTRLTVL.

V gene TRBV5-1 combines with J gene TRBJ1-3; weak D call: TRBD1 (5 bases). The CDR3 is 15 amino acids. V was shortened by 4 bases and J by 7 bases, with 18 bases between the two germline ends. Looked up from germline, CDR1 is SGHRS and CDR2 is YFSETQ. The CDR3 loop reads CASSLWGLDGNTIYF. CDR3 in DNA: TGCGCCAGCAGCCTTTGGGGCTTGGACGGCAACACCATATATTTT.

The chain uses TRBV4-1 and TRBJ2-7; 10 bases are shared with TRBD2. The CDR3 covers 16 residues. Germline values: CDR1 MGHRA, CDR2 YSYEKL. Trimming removed 3 bases from V and 3 bases from J; junction bases left unmatched: 8. CDR3 region: CASSQDDSGRRYEQYF. As DNA, the CDR3 is TGCGCCAGCAGCCAGGACGATAGCGGGAGGCGCTACGAGCAGTACTTC.

The CDR3 sequence: CASSPGRGISYNEQFF. CDR3 in DNA: TGTGCCAGCAGCCCCGGTCGAGGGATCTCCTACAATGAGCAGTTCTTC. The chain joins TRBV7-6 to TRBJ2-1; possible D gene TRBD2, 5 bases. The V and J ends lost 5 bases and 0 bases respectively, with 14 bases between them. Germline CDR1 SGHVS, CDR2 FNYEAQ. The CDR3 contains 16 residues.

The chain employs TRBV19 and TRBJ2-1; 11 bases line up with TRBD2. Germline V gene lookup returns CDR1 LNHDA and CDR2 SQIVND (reference sequence). This CDR3 contains 14 residues. J gave up 9 bases and V 6 bases, and 7 bases lay outside the gene matches. DNA of the CDR3: TGTGCCAGTAGAATATTGCTAGCGGGAGGTGAGCAGTTCTTC. Translated: CASRILLAGGEQFF.

For this clone: Mismatch with germline at one junction end may stem from a read error. The chain couples TRBV6-1 to TRBJ2-7, with D possibly matching TRBD2 (6 bases). This CDR3 contains 12 residues. Germline lookup yields CDR1 MNHNS and CDR2 SASEGT. Here the CDR3 reads CASSVDLATLVF. The CDR3 DNA reads TGTGCCAGCAGTGTAGACCTAGCGACTCTGGTCTTC.

This chain connects TRBV5-1 to TRBJ2-3; 7 bases match TRBD2. Trimming took 4 bases from V and 1 from J; bases not matched to a gene: 6. Germline V gene data show CDR1 as SGHRS and CDR2 as YFSETQ. The CDR3 length is 15 residues. CDR3 in DNA: TGCGCCAGCAGCCCCCAGGGAGGGGGCACAGATACGCAGTATTTT. Residues: CASSPQGGGTDTQYF.